This passage covers 4 T cell receptor beta chains from one sample sequenced in a study of shared clonotypes between healthy human individuals (dated by TCRdb to about 2020). Library creation used the immunoSEQ multiplex PCR assay. TCRdb holds this immuneACCESS table with in-frame rearrangements only. Some clones are missing; in checked studies, unresolved V genes explain under half, and the rest has no known cause. The sample table shows about 1 million clones, and roughly 70% are seen once. The top ten clones comprise nearly 1.5% of the sample. Sequences were obtained from memory CD4+ T cells sorted from blood. The sample's cell subset or site label is to be understood as: CD45RA-negative fraction. The receptors derive from a man aged 18 to 35 in good health.

As for this clone: The same CDR3 can be traced to other DNA sequences in this sample. The chain uses TRBV5-1 and TRBJ2-5, with unresolved D. The CDR3 contains 12 residues. Germline loops: CDR1 SGHRS, CDR2 YFSETQ. V lost 2 bases and J 3 bases, leaving 5 bases between the germline ends. CDR3 sequence reads: CASSLSEETQYF. Written as DNA, the CDR3 is TGCGCCAGCAGCTTAAGTGAAGAGACCCAGTACTTC.

There are a few counts of this clone. The same CDR3 also results from other DNA sequences found in this sample. V and J are TRBV6-5 and TRBJ2-3, with D uncertain. Looked up from germline, CDR1 is MNHEY and CDR2 is SVGAGI. The CDR3 runs to 11 residues. Between the trimmed V and J ends, which lost 5 bases and 2 bases, there was a span of 2 bases. The CDR3 region is CASSNTDTQYF. The CDR3 DNA reads TGTGCCAGCAGTAACACAGATACGCAGTATTTT.

This clone was seen only once. The chain is built from TRBV7-4 and TRBJ2-4, with D possibly matching TRBD2 (6 bases). From germline, CDR1 is SGHVT and CDR2 SQSDAQ. V was shortened by 5 bases and J by 0 bases, with 14 bases between the two germline ends. CDR3 size: 16 residues. This CDR3 reads CASSQEGLVAKNIQYF. In nucleotides, the CDR3 is TGTGCCAGCAGCCAGGAGGGGCTTGTAGCCAAAAACATTCAGTACTTC. The variable domain in full, completed from reference TRBV7-4 and TRBJ2-4, reads GAGVSQSPRYKVAKRGRDVALRCDSISGHVTLYWYRQTLGQGSEVLTYSQSDAQRDKSGRPSGRFSAERPERSVSTLKIQRTEQGDSAVYLCASSQEGLVAKNIQYFGAGTRLSVL.

The genes are TRBV28 and TRBJ2-7; D is perhaps TRBD2 (6 bases). Germline CDR1 is MDHEN and CDR2 is SYDVKM. Trimming stripped 4 bases from V and 5 bases from J, with 15 bases between. The CDR3 length is 14 residues. The CDR3, as DNA: TGTGCCAGCAGTTCACCAGGAGGGGACCACGAGCAGTACTTC. Its protein product is CASSSPGGDHEQYF. Complete variable domain (other parts from reference TRBV28 and TRBJ2-7): DVKVTQSSRYLVKRTGEKVFLECVQDMDHENMFWYRQDPGLGLRLIYFSYDVKMKEKGDIPEGYSVSREKKERFSLILESASTNQTSMYLCASSSPGGDHEQYFGPGTRLTVT.